This record concerns one T cell receptor (beta chain) sequence. The antigen remains unidentified. This specimen comes from a study of Ad26.COV2.S vaccination and SARS-CoV-2 variants. Study-wide points: Across vaccine and placebo recipients, the breadth of non-spike TCRs was similar. Vaccine recipients showed a spike-specific TCR breadth that was higher than in placebo recipients. Breadth and depth estimates from TCRs may understate total T cell responses. Post-vaccination spike-specific CD8+ and CD4+ T cell responses reportedly had substantial breadth.

The CDR3 has 14 amino acids. V was clipped by 3 bases and J by 6 bases; unmatched bases: 3. Germline CDR1 is SGDLS and CDR2 is YYNGEE. The table came from immunoSEQ multiplex PCR; TCRdb's copy has only in-frame clones and leaves some out. This repertoire shows around 86,000 clones, approximately 86% found once; its top ten account for roughly 15%. The sequences come from peripheral blood, collected after recovery from COVID-19. This TCR was sampled from a human donor who had recovered from COVID-19. The chain carries TRBV9 and TRBJ2-3, with 11 bases lining up with TRBD2. In DNA, the CDR3 is TGTGCCAGCAGCGGCACTAGCGGGAGCGATACGCAGTATTTT. It translates to CASSGTSGSDTQYF.